One sample yielded the 23 T cell receptor beta chains listed below, sequenced in a study of vaccination and CD4 T cells after COVID-19. With the Oncomine TCR Beta short-read assay, DNA from cultured CD4+ T cells was sequenced. TCRdb reanalysed the PCR reads using MiXCR and keeps one entry per CDR3 protein. Altogether about 11,000 distinct CDR3 sequences are present, 69% being singletons, with the ten largest covering approximately 10%. Their target antigens are unknown. Documented treatment: roughly ten-day PBMC culture with coronavirus spike peptide pools or control peptides (ViraFEST assay). The sequenced sample consisted of CD4+ T cells from blood, cultured in vitro. These receptors were collected from a human donor who had recovered from COVID-19.

The genes are TRBV5-1 and TRBJ2-2; 8 bases map to TRBD1. The CDR3 contains 15 residues. V gave up 5 bases and J gave up 4 bases; unmatched junction bases: 7. Per the germline V gene, CDR1 is SGHRS and CDR2 is YFSETQ. As DNA, the CDR3 is TGCGCCAGCAGACGACAGGGGTATGGCACCGGGGAGCTGTTTTTT. Protein: CASRRQGYGTGELFF. The full variable domain, with the rest looked up from reference TRBV5-1 and TRBJ2-2, is KAGVTQTPRYLIKTRGQQVTLSCSPISGHRSVSWYQQTPGQGLQFLFEYFSETQRNKGNFPGRFSGRQFSNSRSEMNVSTLELGDSALYLCASRRQGYGTGELFFGEGSRLTVL.

This clonotype occurred once. The chain combines TRBV7-9 with TRBJ1-2; 7 bases match TRBD1. V trimming: 2 bases; J trimming: 4 bases; junction bases outside the gene matches: 4. The germline CDR1 and CDR2 sequences are SEHNR and FQNEAQ (reference sequence). This CDR3 spans 14 amino acids. CDR3 residues: CASSLSGQLYGYTF. CDR3 DNA sequence: TGTGCCAGCAGCTTATCGGGACAGCTCTATGGCTACACCTTC. Full variable domain (missing parts from reference TRBV7-9 and TRBJ1-2): DTGVSQNPRHKITKRGQNVTFRCDPISEHNRLYWYRQTLGQGPEFLTYFQNEAQLEKSRLLSDRFSAERPKGSFSTLEIQRTEQGDSAMYLCASSLSGQLYGYTFGSGTRLTVV.

This clonotype turned up a few times. The chain joins TRBV12-3 or TRBV12-4 to TRBJ2-7, with a possible D match to TRBD1 (6 bases). The V end lost 5 bases, the J end lost 4 bases, and 9 bases lay between the germline ends. The CDR3 is 12 amino acids. This CDR3 is CASSTQGYEQYF. The CDR3 coding sequence is TGTGCCAGCAGTACACAGGGTTACGAGCAGTACTTC.

The chain couples TRBV6-5 to TRBJ2-1, with D hard to call. This CDR3 is built from 13 residues. CDR1 MNHEY and CDR2 SVGAGI come from the germline V gene. V shed 4 bases and J shed 5 bases, with 9 bases lying between them. The CDR3 sequence: CASSSHPDNEQFF. CDR3 nucleotides: TGTGCCAGCAGTTCCCACCCCGACAATGAGCAGTTCTTC.

The CDR3 DNA is TGCAGTGCTAGAGAAATGGGCACAGATACGCAGTATTTT. This codes for CSAREMGTDTQYF. The rearrangement joins TRBV20-1 to TRBJ2-3; D uncertain. V was shortened by 0 bases and J by 1 base, with 5 bases between the two germline ends. The CDR3 totals 13 residues. Germline V lookup: CDR1 DFQATT, CDR2 SNEGSKA (reference sequence).

This clonotype occurred a few times. The chain is built from TRBV27 and TRBJ1-2; 8 bases map to TRBD1. V lost 5 bases, J lost 2 bases, and 4 bases stayed unmatched. The CDR3 runs 14 residues. From germline, CDR1 is MNHEY and CDR2 SMNVEV (reference sequence). The CDR3 here is CASSLGQGNYGYTF. The CDR3 nucleotides read TGTGCCAGCAGTCTAGGACAGGGAAACTATGGCTACACCTTC.

This sequence joins TRBV4-1 and TRBJ2-4; D not certain. Germline assignment: CDR1 MGHRA and CDR2 YSYEKL. The CDR3 is 13 amino acids. V shed 1 base and J shed 5 bases, with 6 bases lying between them. This CDR3 reads CASSQARENIQYF. For the CDR3, the DNA is TGCGCCAGCAGCCAAGCACGCGAAAACATTCAGTACTTC.

The chain combines TRBV15 with TRBJ1-2; no firm D call. The CDR3 length is 12 residues. Germline-derived CDR1 and CDR2 are LNHNV and YYDKDF (reference sequence). With 9 bases removed from V and 8 bases from J, the gap between germline ends came to 16 bases. CDR3 sequence reads: CATSTSQKGYTF. The CDR3 DNA reads as TGTGCCACTTCCACGTCACAGAAGGGCTACACCTTC. The variable domain in full, with the rest retrieved from reference TRBV15 and TRBJ1-2, is DAMVIQNPRYQVTQFGKPVTLSCSQTLNHNVMYWYQQKSSQAPKLLFHYYDKDFNNEADTPDNFQSRRPNTSFCFLDIRSPGLGDTAMYLCATSTSQKGYTFGSGTRLTVV.

The genes are TRBV20-1 and TRBJ1-6; 10 nucleotides match TRBD1. V lost 1 base to trimming and J lost 6 bases; unmatched junction nucleotides: 6. Germline V gene lookup returns CDR1 DFQATT and CDR2 SNEGSKA (reference sequence). This CDR3 contains 16 residues. The CDR3 reads CSARVRQGAPNSPLHF. CDR3 coding DNA: TGCAGTGCTAGAGTTCGACAGGGGGCGCCTAATTCACCCCTCCACTTT.

The genes are TRBV12-3 or TRBV12-4 and TRBJ1-1; 9 bases agree with TRBD1. Trimming cost V 5 bases and J 6 bases; bases outside gene matches: 13. This CDR3 region has 16 residues. CDR3 amino acids: CASSPDQPGQGPEAFF. The CDR3 nucleotides read TGTGCCAGCAGTCCAGACCAACCGGGACAGGGACCTGAAGCTTTCTTT.

The chain joins TRBV18 to TRBJ2-2; D remains ambiguous. This CDR3 contains 15 residues. From germline, CDR1 is KGHSH and CDR2 LQKENI. Trimming pared 2 bases from V and 0 bases from J, leaving 7 bases between. Here the CDR3 reads CASSPMAANTGELFF. Written as DNA, the CDR3 is TGTGCCAGCTCACCAATGGCAGCGAACACCGGGGAGCTGTTTTTT. Based on the CDR3 plus reference TRBV18 and TRBJ2-2, the full variable domain is NAGVMQNPRHLVRRRGQEARLRCSPMKGHSHVYWYRQLPEEGLKFMVYLQKENIIDESGMPKERFSAEFPKEGPSILRIQQVVRGDSAAYFCASSPMAANTGELFFGEGSRLTVL.

This clonotype is large (0.1 to 1%). V usage is TRBV7-8 and J usage is TRBJ1-5, with a possible D match to TRBD1 (5 bases). V lost 2 bases to trimming and J lost 4 bases, with 12 bases between them. CDR3 size: 15 residues. Germline-derived CDR1 and CDR2 are SGHVS and FQNEAQ. In DNA form, the CDR3 reads TGTGCCAGCAGCTTATATTCGGGGGGGAATCAGCCCCAGCATTTT. Translated, it gives CASSLYSGGNQPQHF.

This chain links TRBV18 with TRBJ2-1, with D maybe TRBD2 (6 bases). The CDR3 is made up of 14 amino acids. The germline V gene encodes CDR1 KGHSH and CDR2 LQKENI. V shed 4 bases and J shed 1 base, with 8 bases lying between them. The CDR3 loop reads CASSQTRSYNEQFF. The CDR3 DNA sequence: TGTGCCAGCTCACAGACTAGGTCCTACAATGAGCAGTTCTTC. Complete variable domain (other parts from reference TRBV18 and TRBJ2-1): NAGVMQNPRHLVRRRGQEARLRCSPMKGHSHVYWYRQLPEEGLKFMVYLQKENIIDESGMPKERFSAEFPKEGPSILRIQQVVRGDSAAYFCASSQTRSYNEQFFGPGTRLTVL.

This clonotype was recorded a few times. The genes are TRBV6-1 and TRBJ1-3; D remains unclear. This CDR3 has 15 residues. V was clipped by 2 bases and J by 0 bases, with 8 bases between them. Germline CDR1 MNHNS, CDR2 SASEGT. The CDR3 nucleotides read TGTGCCAGCAGTGAATCGTGGGCCTCTGGAAACACCATATATTTT. It is translated as CASSESWASGNTIYF.

This clonotype was recorded once. The chain carries TRBV2 and TRBJ2-3, with 8 bases matching TRBD2. J gave up 2 bases and V 4 bases, and 11 bases lay outside the gene matches. This CDR3 contains 17 residues. The germline CDR1 and CDR2 sequences are SNHLY and FYNNEI. The CDR3 protein is CASSGMVAGTYTDTQYF. DNA of the CDR3: TGTGCCAGCAGTGGGATGGTAGCGGGAACTTACACAGATACGCAGTATTTT.

The chain uses TRBV6-5 and TRBJ2-2; a weak D match, TRBD2 (5 bases). The V end was cut by 2 bases, the J end by 4 bases, with 11 bases between. The CDR3 totals 15 residues. From germline, CDR1 is MNHEY and CDR2 SVGAGI. The CDR3: CASSYRKLGTGELFF. The CDR3 DNA reads TGTGCCAGCAGTTACCGTAAACTAGGCACCGGGGAGCTGTTTTTT.

This rearrangement joins TRBV27 to TRBJ2-6; tentatively, D is TRBD1 or TRBD2 (5 bases each). The V gene's germline CDR1 is MNHEY and CDR2 SMNVEV (reference sequence). The germline V and J ends were trimmed by 2 bases and 3 bases, with 8 bases remaining between them. The CDR3 is 15 residues long. The CDR3 region is CASSLRGGGANVLTF. The CDR3 bases are TGTGCCAGCAGTTTACGGGGCGGTGGGGCCAACGTCCTGACTTTC.

The CDR3 sequence is CASSSGQGGVKNIQYF. Here the CDR3 DNA reads TGTGCCAGCAGCTCGGGACAGGGGGGAGTCAAAAACATTCAGTACTTC. The chain couples TRBV7-2 to TRBJ2-4; 11 nucleotides agree with TRBD1. V trimming: 4 bases; J trimming: 3 bases; junction bases outside the gene matches: 5. Germline V CDR1 and CDR2: SGHTA, FQGNSA. This CDR3 has 16 amino acids.

The rearrangement joins TRBV19 to TRBJ2-1; TRBD1 matches at 8 bases. After removal of 5 bases from V and 10 bases from J, the junction contained 13 bases not matched to a gene. The V gene's germline CDR1 is LNHDA and CDR2 SQIVND (reference sequence). The CDR3 contains 15 residues. Here the CDR3 reads CASSPARGQGGEQFF. The CDR3 region has the DNA TGTGCCAGTAGTCCAGCACGCGGACAGGGAGGCGAGCAGTTCTTC.

The chain carries TRBV10-3 and TRBJ2-3; TRBD1 matches at 7 bases. Trimming removed 6 bases from V and 0 bases from J; junction bases left unmatched: 9. Per germline, CDR1 ENHRY and CDR2 SYGVKD. There are 16 residues in the CDR3. CDR3 protein: CAIRNKPGQSTDTQYF. The CDR3 region has the DNA TGTGCCATCAGGAATAAACCGGGACAGAGCACAGATACGCAGTATTTT.

The rearrangement links TRBV24-1 to TRBJ2-1; TRBD2 matches at 12 bases. This CDR3 is 16 amino acids long. V was clipped by 4 bases and J by 4 bases; unmatched bases: 4. Germline V CDR1 and CDR2: KGHDR, SFDVKD. The CDR3 coding sequence is TGTGCCACCAGTGACCGACTAGCGGGGGTTTACAATGAGCAGTTCTTC. Its protein product is CATSDRLAGVYNEQFF.

This chain links TRBV20-1 with TRBJ2-2; no firm D call. Trimming shortened V by 6 bases and J by 0 bases, and 11 bases separated the two germline ends. Looked up from germline, CDR1 is DFQATT and CDR2 is SNEGSKA (reference sequence). This CDR3 has 14 residues. Here the CDR3 reads CSAKRRANTGELFF. The DNA of the CDR3 is TGCAGTGCGAAGAGGAGAGCGAACACCGGGGAGCTGTTTTTT.

The gene calls are TRBV2 and TRBJ1-3, with a possible D match to TRBD1 (6 bases). The V end was cut by 3 bases, the J end by 4 bases, with 10 bases between. This CDR3 has 14 residues. Germline values: CDR1 SNHLY, CDR2 FYNNEI. CDR3 DNA: TGTGCCAGCAGTGAGAGGACAGTCGGAAACACCATATATTTT. Amino acid sequence: CASSERTVGNTIYF.